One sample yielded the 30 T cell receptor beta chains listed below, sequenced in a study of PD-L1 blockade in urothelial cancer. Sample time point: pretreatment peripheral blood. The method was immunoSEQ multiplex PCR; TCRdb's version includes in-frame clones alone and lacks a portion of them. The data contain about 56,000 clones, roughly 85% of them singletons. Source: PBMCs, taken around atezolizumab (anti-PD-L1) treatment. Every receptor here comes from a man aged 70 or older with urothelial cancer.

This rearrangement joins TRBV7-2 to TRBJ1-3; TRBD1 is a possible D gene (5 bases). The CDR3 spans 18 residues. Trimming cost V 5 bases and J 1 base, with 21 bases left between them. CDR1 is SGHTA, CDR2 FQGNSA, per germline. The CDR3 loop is CASSPVWVGLSSGNTIYF. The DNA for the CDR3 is TGTGCCAGCAGCCCTGTTTGGGTGGGGCTGTCATCTGGAAACACCATATATTTT.

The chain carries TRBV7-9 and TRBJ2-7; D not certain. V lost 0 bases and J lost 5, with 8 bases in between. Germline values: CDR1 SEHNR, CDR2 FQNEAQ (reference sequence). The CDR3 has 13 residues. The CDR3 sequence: CASSLAAAHEQYF. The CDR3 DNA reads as TGTGCCAGCAGCTTAGCGGCGGCTCACGAGCAGTACTTC.

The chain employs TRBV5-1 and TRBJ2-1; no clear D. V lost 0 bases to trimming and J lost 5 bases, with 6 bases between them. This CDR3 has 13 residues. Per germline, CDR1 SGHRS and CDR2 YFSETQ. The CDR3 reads CASSLDRNNEQFF. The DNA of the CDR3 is TGCGCCAGCAGCTTGGACAGAAACAATGAGCAGTTCTTC.

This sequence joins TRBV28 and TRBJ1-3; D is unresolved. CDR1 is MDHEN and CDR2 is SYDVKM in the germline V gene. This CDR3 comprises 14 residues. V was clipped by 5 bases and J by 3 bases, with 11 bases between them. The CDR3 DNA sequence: TGTGCCAGCAGTACCGAGAAATATGGAAACACCATATATTTT. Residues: CASSTEKYGNTIYF.

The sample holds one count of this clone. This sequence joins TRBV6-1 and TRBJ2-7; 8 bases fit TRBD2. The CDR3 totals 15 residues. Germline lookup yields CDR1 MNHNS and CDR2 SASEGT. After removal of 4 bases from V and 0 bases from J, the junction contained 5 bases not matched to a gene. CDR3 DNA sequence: TGTGCCAGCAGTGGGGGGAGCGGGAGCTCCTACGAGCAGTACTTC. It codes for CASSGGSGSSYEQYF.

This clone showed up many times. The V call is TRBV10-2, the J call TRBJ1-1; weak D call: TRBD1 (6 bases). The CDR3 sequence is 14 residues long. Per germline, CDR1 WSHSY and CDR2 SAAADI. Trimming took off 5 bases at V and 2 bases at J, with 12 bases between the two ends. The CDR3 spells CASSPSGGNTEAFF. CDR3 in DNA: TGCGCCAGCAGTCCATCGGGGGGCAACACTGAAGCTTTCTTT.

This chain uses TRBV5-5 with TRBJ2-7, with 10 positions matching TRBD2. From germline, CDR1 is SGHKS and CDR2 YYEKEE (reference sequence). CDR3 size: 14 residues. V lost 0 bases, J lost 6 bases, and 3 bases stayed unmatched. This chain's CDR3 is CASSLGLAGVEQYF. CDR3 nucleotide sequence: TGTGCCAGCAGCTTGGGCCTAGCGGGAGTCGAGCAGTACTTC. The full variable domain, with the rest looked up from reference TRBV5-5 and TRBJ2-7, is DAGVTQSPTHLIKTRGQQVTLRCSPISGHKSVSWYQQVLGQGPQFIFQYYEKEERGRGNFPDRFSARQFPNYSSELNVNALLLGDSALYLCASSLGLAGVEQYFGPGTRLTVT.

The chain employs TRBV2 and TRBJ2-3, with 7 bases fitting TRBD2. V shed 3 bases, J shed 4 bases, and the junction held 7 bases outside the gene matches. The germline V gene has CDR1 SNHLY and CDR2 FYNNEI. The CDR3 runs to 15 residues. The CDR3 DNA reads TGTGCCAGCAGTGATGTGGGAGGGCGTTCAGATACGCAGTATTTT. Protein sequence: CASSDVGGRSDTQYF. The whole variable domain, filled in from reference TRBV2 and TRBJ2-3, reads EPEVTQTPSHQVTQMGQEVILRCVPISNHLYFYWYRQILGQKVEFLVSFYNNEISEKSEIFDDQFSVERPDGSNFTLKIRSTKLEDSAMYFCASSDVGGRSDTQYFGPGTRLTVL.

CDR3 loop: CASSKARDRNTEAFF. CDR3 nucleotides: TGTGCCAGCAGCAAAGCCCGGGACAGGAACACTGAAGCTTTCTTT. The chain carries TRBV21-1 and TRBJ1-1; the listed D gene, TRBD1, was not tested against the DNA. TRBV21-1 is a documented pseudogene. CDR3 length: 15 amino acids.

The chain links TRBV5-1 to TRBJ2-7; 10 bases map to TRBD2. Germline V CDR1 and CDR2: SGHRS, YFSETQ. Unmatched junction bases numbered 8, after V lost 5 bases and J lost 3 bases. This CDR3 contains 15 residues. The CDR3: CASSSGTSVLYEQYF. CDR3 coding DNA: TGCGCCAGCAGTTCCGGGACTAGCGTCCTCTACGAGCAGTACTTC.

The CDR3 DNA reads as TGTGCCAGCAGTGCCACCCCCGCGACAGGAAGCTACAATGAGCAGTTCTTC. Amino acid sequence: CASSATPATGSYNEQFF. The chain links TRBV6-4 to TRBJ2-1; D is perhaps TRBD1 (6 bases). The V gene's germline CDR1 is MRHNA and CDR2 SNTAGT. V lost 4 bases, J lost 3 bases, and 19 bases lay in between. CDR3 length: 17 amino acids.

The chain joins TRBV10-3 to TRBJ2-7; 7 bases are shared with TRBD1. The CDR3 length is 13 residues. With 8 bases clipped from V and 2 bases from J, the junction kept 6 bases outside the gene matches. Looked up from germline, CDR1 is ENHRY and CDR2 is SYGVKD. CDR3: CAIGRQGTYEQYF. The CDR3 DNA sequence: TGTGCCATCGGCAGACAGGGCACCTACGAGCAGTACTTC.

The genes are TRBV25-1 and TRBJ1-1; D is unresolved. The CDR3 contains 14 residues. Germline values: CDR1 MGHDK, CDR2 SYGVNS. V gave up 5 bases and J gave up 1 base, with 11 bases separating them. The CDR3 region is CASSLPGGNTEAFF. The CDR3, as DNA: TGTGCCAGCAGTCTCCCAGGAGGGAACACTGAAGCTTTCTTT. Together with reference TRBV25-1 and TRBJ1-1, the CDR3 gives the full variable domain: EADIYQTPRYLVIGTGKKITLECSQTMGHDKMYWYQQDPGMELHLIHYSYGVNSTEKGDLSSESTVSRIRTEHFPLTLESARPSHTSQYLCASSLPGGNTEAFFGQGTRLTVV.

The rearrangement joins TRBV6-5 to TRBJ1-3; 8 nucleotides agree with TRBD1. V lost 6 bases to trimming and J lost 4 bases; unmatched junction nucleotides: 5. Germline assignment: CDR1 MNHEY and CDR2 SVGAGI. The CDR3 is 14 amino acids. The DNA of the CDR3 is TGTGCCAGCAGCCCGGACAGGGAGGGAAACACCATATATTTT. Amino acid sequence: CASSPDREGNTIYF.

CDR3 coding DNA: TGCGCCAGCAGCTTTTCGGGTGGTGGGCAGCCCCAGCATTTT. Translating gives CASSFSGGGQPQHF. This chain joins TRBV5-1 and TRBJ1-5; D remains unclear. Trimming pared 2 bases from V and 7 bases from J, leaving 13 bases between. Germline lookup yields CDR1 SGHRS and CDR2 YFSETQ. The CDR3 is 14 residues long.

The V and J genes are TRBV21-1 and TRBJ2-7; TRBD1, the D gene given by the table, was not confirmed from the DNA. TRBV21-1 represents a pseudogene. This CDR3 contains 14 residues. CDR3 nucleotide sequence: TGTGCCAGCAAGGGGGATCCCCGTCACGACGAGCAGTACTTC. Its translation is CASKGDPRHDEQYF.

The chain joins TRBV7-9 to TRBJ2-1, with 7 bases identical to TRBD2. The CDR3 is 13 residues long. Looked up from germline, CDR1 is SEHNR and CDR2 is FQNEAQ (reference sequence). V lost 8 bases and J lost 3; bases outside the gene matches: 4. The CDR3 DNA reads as TGTGCCAGCTCGCGGGAGAACTACAATGAGCAGTTCTTC. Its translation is CASSRENYNEQFF.

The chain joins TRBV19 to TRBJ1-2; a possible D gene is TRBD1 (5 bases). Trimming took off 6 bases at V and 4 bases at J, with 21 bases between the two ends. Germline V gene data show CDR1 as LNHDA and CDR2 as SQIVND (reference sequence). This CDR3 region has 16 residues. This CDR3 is CASSNRRLTGFYGYTF. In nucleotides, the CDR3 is TGTGCCAGTAGCAACAGGCGATTAACCGGGTTCTATGGCTACACCTTC.

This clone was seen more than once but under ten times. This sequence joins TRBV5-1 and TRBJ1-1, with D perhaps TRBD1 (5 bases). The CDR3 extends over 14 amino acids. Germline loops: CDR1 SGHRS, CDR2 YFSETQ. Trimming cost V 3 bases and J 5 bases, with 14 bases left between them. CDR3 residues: CASSSLGPGTEAFF. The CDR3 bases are TGCGCCAGCAGCTCCCTCGGTCCAGGGACTGAAGCTTTCTTT.

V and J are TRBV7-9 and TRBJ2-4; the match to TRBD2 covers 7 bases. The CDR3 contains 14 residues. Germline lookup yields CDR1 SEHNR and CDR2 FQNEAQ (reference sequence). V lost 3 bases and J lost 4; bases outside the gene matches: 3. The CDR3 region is CASSLTSTKNIQYF. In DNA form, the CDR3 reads TGTGCCAGCAGCTTGACTAGCACTAAAAACATTCAGTACTTC.

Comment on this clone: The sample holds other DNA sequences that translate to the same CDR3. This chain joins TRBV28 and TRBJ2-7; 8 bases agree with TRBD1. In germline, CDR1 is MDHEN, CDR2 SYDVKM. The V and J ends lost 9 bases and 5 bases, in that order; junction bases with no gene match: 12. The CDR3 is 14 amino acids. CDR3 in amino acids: CASSPGQGRNEQYF. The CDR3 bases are TGTGCCAGTAGTCCCGGACAGGGTCGGAACGAGCAGTACTTC.

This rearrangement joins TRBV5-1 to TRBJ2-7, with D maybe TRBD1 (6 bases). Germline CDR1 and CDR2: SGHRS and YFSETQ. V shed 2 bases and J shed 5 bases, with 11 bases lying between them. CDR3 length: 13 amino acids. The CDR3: CASSLPGAHEQYF. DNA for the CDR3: TGCGCCAGCAGCTTACCAGGGGCCCACGAGCAGTACTTC.

The CDR3 here is CASTPSGAYEQYF. The CDR3 region has the DNA TGTGCCAGCACCCCCTCAGGGGCTTACGAGCAGTACTTC. The chain combines TRBV6-1 with TRBJ2-7, with D perhaps matching TRBD1 (6 bases). There are 13 residues in the CDR3. Germline-derived CDR1 and CDR2 are MNHNS and SASEGT. Between the trimmed V and J ends, which lost 7 bases and 4 bases, there was a span of 14 bases.

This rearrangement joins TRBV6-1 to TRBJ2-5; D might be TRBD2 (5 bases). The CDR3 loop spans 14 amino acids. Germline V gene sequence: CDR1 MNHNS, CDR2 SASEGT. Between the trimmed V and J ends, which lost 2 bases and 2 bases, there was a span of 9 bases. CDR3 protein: CASSETPGQETQYF. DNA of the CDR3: TGTGCCAGCAGTGAAACGCCGGGGCAAGAGACCCAGTACTTC.

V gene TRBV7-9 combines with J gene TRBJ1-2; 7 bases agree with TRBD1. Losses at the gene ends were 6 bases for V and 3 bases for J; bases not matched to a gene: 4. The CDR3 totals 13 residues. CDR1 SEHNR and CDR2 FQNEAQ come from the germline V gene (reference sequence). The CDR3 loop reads CASSRTGYYGYTF. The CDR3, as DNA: TGTGCCAGCAGTCGGACAGGCTACTATGGCTACACCTTC.

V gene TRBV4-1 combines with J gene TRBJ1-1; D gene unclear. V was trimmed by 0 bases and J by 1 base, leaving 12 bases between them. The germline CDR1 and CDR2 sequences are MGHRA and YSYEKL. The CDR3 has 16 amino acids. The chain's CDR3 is CASSQEPTAGNTEAFF. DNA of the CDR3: TGCGCCAGCAGCCAAGAACCCACAGCTGGGAACACTGAAGCTTTCTTT.

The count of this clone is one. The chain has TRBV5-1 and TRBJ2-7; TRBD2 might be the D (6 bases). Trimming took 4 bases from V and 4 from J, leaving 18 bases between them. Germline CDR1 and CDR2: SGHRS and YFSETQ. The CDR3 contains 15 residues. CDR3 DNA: TGCGCCAGCAGCCCAGAGGGGACGGGAGATTACGAGCAGTACTTC. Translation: CASSPEGTGDYEQYF.

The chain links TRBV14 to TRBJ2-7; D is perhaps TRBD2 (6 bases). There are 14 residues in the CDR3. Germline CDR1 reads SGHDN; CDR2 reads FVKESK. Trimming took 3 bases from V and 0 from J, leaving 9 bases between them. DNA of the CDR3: TGTGCCAGCAGCCAGACTAGGGCCTCCTACGAGCAGTACTTC. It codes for CASSQTRASYEQYF.

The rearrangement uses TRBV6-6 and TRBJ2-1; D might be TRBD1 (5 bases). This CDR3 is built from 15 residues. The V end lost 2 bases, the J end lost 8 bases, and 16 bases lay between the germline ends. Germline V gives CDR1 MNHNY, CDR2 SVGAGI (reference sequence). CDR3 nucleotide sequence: TGTGCCAGCAGTTACCGCGGACCTCCCAGGGATGAGCAGTTCTTC. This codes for CASSYRGPPRDEQFF.

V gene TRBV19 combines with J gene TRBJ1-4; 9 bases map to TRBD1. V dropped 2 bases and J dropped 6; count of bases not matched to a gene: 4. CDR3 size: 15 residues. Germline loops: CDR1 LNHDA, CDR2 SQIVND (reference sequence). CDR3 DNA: TGTGCCAGTAGTATAAGACAGGGGGGGGATGAAAAACTGTTTTTT. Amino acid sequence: CASSIRQGGDEKLFF. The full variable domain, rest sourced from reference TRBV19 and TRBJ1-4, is DGGITQSPKYLFRKEGQNVTLSCEQNLNHDAMYWYRQDPGQGLRLIYYSQIVNDFQKGDIAEGYSVSREKKESFPLTVTSAQKNPTAFYLCASSIRQGGDEKLFFGSGTQLSVL.